The sequence of this T cell receptor beta chain was determined in a study of cytomegalovirus exposure and HLA in healthy donors. Study conclusions and caveats: Prior analysis indicated that the majority of TCR beta V segments exhibited productivity approximately 87% or approximately 30% of the time. Accurate prediction of HLA-A and HLA-B alleles (for most subjects) was reportedly achieved from TCR beta sequences. Cytomegalovirus-associated status was assigned to some 160 TCR beta chains.

Germline values: CDR1 SGHTA, CDR2 FQGNSA. CDR3 length: 14 residues. This clone was counted between two and nine times. Its antigen is unknown. The junction departs from germline at one end; a sequencing error may be responsible. These donors counted as nominally healthy when sampled, but unrecorded immune exposures were likely. Use of 60 Vbeta and 13 Jbeta primers characterized the PCR. Sequencing used immunoSEQ multiplex PCR; TCRdb keeps in-frame clones, though not all of them. The repertoire consists of under 200,000 clones, with around 68% occurring once and the leading ten covering around 3%. This rearrangement joins TRBV7-2 to TRBJ1-6, with TRBD1 matching over 9 bases. The receptor was isolated from a woman between 40 and 55 years old in good health and CMV-seropositive. Sequencing was performed on PBMCs. In nucleotides, the CDR3 is TGTGCCAGCAGCCCTGGGGGACAGGGTTCACCCCTCAACTTT. It specifies CASSPGGQGSPLNF.